These 4 T cell receptor beta chains originate from one sample sequenced in a study of regulatory T cells (dated by TCRdb to 2017 to 2018). The library was built by means of the immunoSEQ multiplex PCR assay. The multiplex PCR used 52 forward TRBV primers and 13 reverse TRBJ primers, with assay-based and computational corrections for amplification bias. The source is immuneACCESS, and TCRdb retained only in-frame sequences with V and J called. Part of the clones is not carried over; for the studies checked, unresolved V genes explain less than half of this, and the remainder is unexplained. The sample contains around 5,900 clones, more than 80% of them found a single time. The ten largest make up around 29% of the sample. The sequencing sample was made of CD8+ T cells sorted from blood. The receptor source for this set is a child under 18 with CD3G deficiency.

The chain has TRBV6-1 and TRBJ2-7; D unclear. Trimming took off 1 base at V and 2 bases at J, with 12 bases between the two ends. Germline CDR1 is MNHNS and CDR2 is SASEGT. CDR3 length equals 15 residues. Here the CDR3 reads CASSEGTGITYEQYF. CDR3 coding DNA: TGTGCCAGCAGTGAAGGGACCGGTATTACCTACGAGCAGTACTTC.

V is TRBV6-1 and J is TRBJ2-7; D possibly matches TRBD1 or TRBD2 (6 bases each). Trimming left V 5 bases short and J 5 bases short, with 13 bases between. CDR1 and CDR2 (germline): MNHNS, SASEGT. The CDR3 loop spans 13 amino acids. CDR3 protein: CASSIGGRNEQYF. CDR3 DNA: TGTGCCAGCAGTATAGGGGGGCGCAACGAGCAGTACTTC.

This clone was found a few times. V usage is TRBV5-1 and J usage is TRBJ2-3; D is perhaps TRBD1 (5 bases). The V end lost 4 bases, the J end lost 2 bases, and 20 bases lay between the germline ends. Germline values: CDR1 SGHRS, CDR2 YFSETQ. This CDR3 spans 17 amino acids. The CDR3 is CASSDSTVTGYTDTQYF. The CDR3 nucleotides read TGCGCCAGCAGCGATTCCACAGTAACAGGCTACACAGATACGCAGTATTTT.

V usage is TRBV11-3 and J usage is TRBJ2-7; 7 nucleotides line up with TRBD1. This CDR3 comprises 13 residues. CDR1 and CDR2 from the germline V gene are SGHNT and YENEEA. V gave up 5 bases and J gave up 3 bases; unmatched junction bases: 4. This CDR3 is CASSPRQGYEQYF. CDR3 DNA: TGTGCCAGCAGCCCAAGACAGGGCTACGAGCAGTACTTC. Full variable domain (outside the CDR3, taken from reference TRBV11-3 and TRBJ2-7): EAGVVQSPRYKIIEKKQPVAFWCNPISGHNTLYWYLQNLGQGPELLIRYENEEAVDDSQLPKDRFSAERLKGVDSTLKIQPAELGDSAVYLCASSPRQGYEQYFGPGTRLTVT.